This T cell receptor (beta chain) was sequenced for a study of blood T cells in healthy people across ages. Study at large: Template switching retrieved approximately one barcoded beta molecule for each two T cells.

Findings of the study overall: Diversity estimated from one million T cells was considered an underestimate.

The V gene lost 4 bases and the J gene lost 2 bases, with 6 bases spanning the gap. The CDR3 consists of 13 residues. CDR1 and CDR2 from the germline V gene are SEHNR and FQNEAQ (reference sequence). Using a J-beta primer mix together with a sample-barcoded 5' primer, a second PCR was run for roughly 6 to 12 cycles. Tags on each cDNA molecule came from a template-switch adaptor with 12 random nucleotides. Each CDR3 protein is one row after TCRdb ran MiXCR on the 5' RACE reads. The data hold 1,500,000 or so distinct CDR3 sequences, with 45% to 70% observed a single time. This clonotype has more than one count but fewer than ten. What it binds is unknown.

This TCR was sampled from a man in his late teens or twenties in good health. The chain combines TRBV7-9 with TRBJ1-5; TRBD1 is a possible D gene (5 bases). Sequencing was performed on blood. CDR3 in DNA: TGTGCCAGCAGCTCAGGGCGCAATCAGCCCCAGCATTTT. It is translated as CASSSGRNQPQHF.